This paragraph reports one T cell receptor (beta chain). Sequencing used immunoSEQ multiplex PCR; TCRdb keeps in-frame clones, though not all of them. The data show tens of thousands of clones, with about two thirds seen just once and roughly 3% held by the top ten. The source of the sample is a study of radiotherapy plus CTLA-4 blockade in lung cancer. V was clipped by 5 bases and J by 7 bases, with 15 bases between them. Germline V lookup: CDR1 SGHAT, CDR2 FQNNGV. The CDR3 is 15 amino acids. Material: peripheral blood, obtained from a patient treated with radiotherapy plus ipilimumab. The chain carries TRBV11-2 and TRBJ1-6; possibly TRBD1 for D (5 bases). The TCR comes from a human donor with non-small cell lung cancer whose response to radiotherapy plus ipilimumab could not be evaluated. CDR3 nucleotide sequence: TGTGCCAGCAGCCCGCAACAGGCAGGGAATTCACCCCTCCACTTT. This codes for CASSPQQAGNSPLHF. The full variable domain, with the rest looked up from reference TRBV11-2 and TRBJ1-6, is EAGVAQSPRYKIIEKRQSVAFWCNPISGHATLYWYQQILGQGPKLLIQFQNNGVVDDSQLPKDRFSAERLKGVDSTLKIQPAKLEDSAVYLCASSPQQAGNSPLHFGNGTRLTVT.